The entry below gives a single TCR beta chain sequence along with its context. The antigen is undetermined. This entry is derived from a study of cytomegalovirus exposure and HLA in healthy donors. Trimming stripped 7 bases from V and 8 bases from J, with 15 bases between. CDR1 is SNHLY, CDR2 FYNNEI, per germline. The CDR3 totals 14 residues. General observations from the study: Trimming of TCR beta V- and J-genes showed a link, identified in a later analysis, to a missense DCLRE1C variant.

The PCR employed 60 Vbeta primers together with 13 Jbeta primers. Clones were sequenced by immunoSEQ multiplex PCR, and TCRdb holds only the in-frame ones, with some missing. This repertoire includes 130,000 or so clones. The TCR comes from a woman aged 60-75 years in good health and CMV-seronegative. The chain couples TRBV2 to TRBJ1-6; no clear D gene. Sequenced sample: PBMCs. The CDR3 here is CASTPRWGDSPLHF. The CDR3 DNA sequence: TGTGCCAGCACCCCCCGTTGGGGAGATTCACCCCTCCACTTT.